This T cell receptor (beta chain) is from a study of OX40 agonist ivuxolimab in advanced cancers. Turning to the study itself: In this cohort, patients received ivuxolimab, an agonistic anti-OX40 (CD134) antibody.

The CDR3 has 16 amino acids. The V end lost 2 bases, the J end lost 4 bases, and 15 bases lay between the germline ends. Germline V gene lookup returns CDR1 SGHRS and CDR2 YFSETQ. TCRdb's table, derived via immunoSEQ multiplex PCR, lists solely in-frame clones and lacks some. The table shows around 63,000 clones, with approximately 80% occurring only once. In this sample, this clone turned up once. Its antigen is undetermined. Whole-study findings and limits: CD8+ T cells averaged more expanded clones than CD4+. By week 6 at 0.1 to 3.0 mg/kg, blood CD4+ and CD8+ T cells had expanded clonally.

Sample: CD4+ or CD8+ T cells sorted from blood, taken in a trial of the OX40 agonist ivuxolimab. The source of this sequence is an adult with an advanced solid tumor such as melanoma, head and neck, liver or kidney cancer. The chain carries TRBV5-1 and TRBJ2-2; D tentatively reads TRBD1 or TRBD2 (6 bases each). CDR3: CASSFTGARFTGELFF. The CDR3 DNA follows: TGCGCCAGCAGCTTTACGGGGGCGCGATTCACCGGGGAGCTGTTTTTT.